Listed below are T cell receptor beta chains from one sample, sequenced in a study of blood T cells in healthy people across ages. Via MiXCR, TCRdb re-called the 5' RACE reads, giving one row per CDR3 protein. The sample gives more than 750,000 distinct CDR3 sequences, about 28% of which show up once; roughly 10% is in the top ten. The sample also formed part of further work on T cells of mothers and their children.

The specimen sequenced was blood. All receptors come from a woman aged 35 to 49 in good health. Both conserved end residues are part of each CDR3. The D gene is left open where the match is weak. Clone size is given for some rows only: seen once, a few or many times, or a class if the clone is expanded.

CDR3 DNA,CDR3 protein,D gene,V gene,clone size,J gene
TGTGCCAGCAGCTTGGAGGGCAGGGAGGTTGGTGAAGCTTTCTTT,CASSLEGREVGEAFF,-,TRBV5-5,few,TRBJ1-1
TGTGCCAGCAGCGGGACTAGCGGGGGGCTCAATGAGCAGTTCTTC,CASSGTSGGLNEQFF,TRBD2,TRBV7-9,-,TRBJ2-1
TGTGCCAGCAGTAGCAGTCCCCGGACAGGGAACCACGAGCAGTACTTC,CASSSSPRTGNHEQYF,TRBD1,TRBV12-3/TRBV12-4,many,TRBJ2-7
TGTGCCAGCAGCTTAAACAGTCAGGGAGATTACGAGCAGTACTTC,CASSLNSQGDYEQYF,-,TRBV7-3,-,TRBJ2-7
TGTGCCAGCAGCTGGCGGGGTTACAATGAGCAGTTCTTC,CASSWRGYNEQFF,-,TRBV5-8,-,TRBJ2-1
TGTGCCAGTACATTCCAGACGGCAGCAGGAGCTGAAGCTTTCTTT,CASTFQTAAGAEAFF,-,TRBV19,-,TRBJ1-1
TGCGCCAGCAGCCAAACTGGGACAGGTGGCTACGAGCAGTACTTC,CASSQTGTGGYEQYF,TRBD1,TRBV4-1,few,TRBJ2-7
TGTGCCAGCAGTTTCCAGACAGGGGCCTCTGGAAACACCATATATTTT,CASSFQTGASGNTIYF,TRBD1,TRBV12-3/TRBV12-4,-,TRBJ1-3
TGTGCCAGCAGTTTAGCCGCAGGGCCCCTCTACGAGCAGTACTTC,CASSLAAGPLYEQYF,-,TRBV28,-,TRBJ2-7
TGTGCCAGCAGCTTATCGCTAGCCGGTAAGGAGCAGTTCTTC,CASSLSLAGKEQFF,-,TRBV7-2,few,TRBJ2-1
TGCGCCAGCAGCTTGCAGAAAGCTAACTATGGCTACACCTTC,CASSLQKANYGYTF,-,TRBV5-1,-,TRBJ1-2
TGCGCCAGCAGCCAAAAGAGTGGCACTGAAGCTTTCTTT,CASSQKSGTEAFF,-,TRBV4-1,-,TRBJ1-1